What follows are 25 T cell receptor beta chains derived from one specimen sequenced in a study of blood T cell repertoires in COVID-19. Libraries were prepared by immunoSEQ multiplex PCR; TCRdb keeps only in-frame clonotypes and omits some of them. The profile covers 200,000 to 250,000 clones, with 88% appearing a single time and roughly 2.5% taken by the ten largest. Sequencing input: peripheral blood. These receptors originate from a woman in her sixties with acute or convalescent COVID-19.

As DNA, the CDR3 is TGTGCCAGTAGTGGGACAGGGACTGAAAAACTGTTTTTT. Translating it yields CASSGTGTEKLFF. The chain links TRBV19 to TRBJ1-4; TRBD1 matches 9 bases. From germline, CDR1 is LNHDA and CDR2 SQIVND (reference sequence). The CDR3 consists of 13 residues. Unmatched junction bases numbered 2, after V lost 5 bases and J lost 7 bases.

The rearrangement links TRBV5-1 to TRBJ2-3; D is unresolved. Deletions cut 0 bases from V and 4 bases from J, with 15 bases between. Germline CDR1 and CDR2: SGHRS and YFSETQ. The CDR3 runs to 16 residues. The CDR3, as DNA: TGCGCCAGCAGCTTGGTGGTTACAACTACTTCAGATACGCAGTATTTT. Amino acid sequence: CASSLVVTTTSDTQYF.

This chain joins TRBV3-1 (or the pseudogene TRBV3-2) and TRBJ2-7; 7 nucleotides agree with TRBD2. Unmatched junction bases numbered 7, after V lost 2 bases and J lost 0 bases. CDR3 length: 16 residues. From germline, CDR1 is LGHDT and CDR2 YNNKEL (reference sequence). CDR3 amino acids: CASSQWGGTDSYEQYF. CDR3 coding DNA: TGTGCCAGCAGCCAATGGGGGGGGACGGACTCCTACGAGCAGTACTTC.

J is TRBJ2-7 and V is TRBV5-1, with D possibly being TRBD1 (5 bases). This CDR3 region has 14 residues. Per the germline V gene, CDR1 is SGHRS and CDR2 is YFSETQ. Trimming took off 4 bases at V and 2 bases at J, with 13 bases between the two ends. CDR3 sequence reads: CASSPVQGTYEQYF. CDR3 nucleotide sequence: TGCGCCAGCAGCCCCGTTCAGGGCACCTACGAGCAGTACTTC.

V usage is TRBV7-8 and J usage is TRBJ1-6; possibly TRBD1 for D (5 bases). Germline V gene data show CDR1 as SGHVS and CDR2 as FQNEAQ. The CDR3 spans 15 residues. Between the trimmed V and J ends, which lost 1 base and 4 bases, there was a span of 8 bases. The CDR3 sequence is CASSLVGLYNSPLHF. In DNA, the CDR3 is TGTGCCAGCAGCTTAGTGGGACTGTATAATTCACCCCTCCACTTT.

This chain uses TRBV24-1 with TRBJ2-5, with D possibly TRBD2 on 6 matching bases. V lost 2 bases, J lost 4 bases, and 22 bases lay in between. Looked up from germline, CDR1 is KGHDR and CDR2 is SFDVKD. This CDR3 contains 18 residues. CDR3 sequence: CATSDSTPGLQSVETQYF. Here the CDR3 DNA reads TGTGCCACCAGTGATTCAACTCCGGGACTCCAATCCGTAGAGACCCAGTACTTC.

This sequence joins TRBV11-2 and TRBJ2-7; 10 nucleotides align to TRBD2. CDR3 length: 12 residues. Trimming took 1 base from V and 12 from J; bases not matched to a gene: 3. Per the germline V gene, CDR1 is SGHAT and CDR2 is FQNNGV. CDR3: CASSLAGLAVYF. Written as DNA, the CDR3 is TGTGCCAGCAGCTTAGCAGGACTAGCGGTGTACTTC. The whole variable domain, filled in from reference TRBV11-2 and TRBJ2-7, reads EAGVAQSPRYKIIEKRQSVAFWCNPISGHATLYWYQQILGQGPKLLIQFQNNGVVDDSQLPKDRFSAERLKGVDSTLKIQPAKLEDSAVYLCASSLAGLAVYFGPGTRLTVT.

This chain links TRBV10-3 with TRBJ2-1; tentatively, D is TRBD2 (6 bases). The CDR3 is 14 amino acids. CDR1 and CDR2 from the germline V gene are ENHRY and SYGVKD. Deletions cut 6 bases from V and 1 base from J, with 10 bases between. Here the CDR3 DNA reads TGTGCCATCAGGGGGGGAGCGTCCTACAATGAGCAGTTCTTC. Translated: CAIRGGASYNEQFF.

V gene TRBV3-1 (or the pseudogene TRBV3-2) combines with J gene TRBJ1-2; D is uncertain. The V gene's germline CDR1 is LGHDT and CDR2 YNNKEL (reference sequence). The V and J ends lost 1 base and 4 bases respectively, with 7 bases between them. The CDR3 has 13 amino acids. The CDR3 is CASSQAGPYGYTF. The CDR3 coding sequence is TGTGCCAGCAGCCAAGCAGGTCCCTATGGCTACACCTTC.

This chain connects TRBV9 to TRBJ2-2; no definite D call. Germline assignment: CDR1 SGDLS and CDR2 YYNGEE. The CDR3 length is 14 residues. Trimming took off 0 bases at V and 2 bases at J, with 5 bases between the two ends. DNA of the CDR3: TGTGCCAGCAGCGTAGACAGAAACACCGGGGAGCTGTTTTTT. This encodes CASSVDRNTGELFF.

The V call is TRBV5-1, the J call TRBJ2-2, with no clear D. The ends were cut back, 0 bases at V and 0 bases at J, with 12 bases in the middle. The V gene's germline CDR1 is SGHRS and CDR2 YFSETQ. The CDR3 contains 17 residues. CDR3 nucleotide sequence: TGCGCCAGCAGCTTGGCCCCGCAGGCTTCGAACACCGGGGAGCTGTTTTTT. Translating gives CASSLAPQASNTGELFF.

The chain couples TRBV6-6 to TRBJ2-5; 9 nucleotides agree with TRBD2. The CDR3 consists of 15 residues. CDR1 and CDR2 (germline): MNHNY, SVGAGI (reference sequence). J lost 5 bases, V lost 7 bases, and 11 bases had no gene match. Here the CDR3 DNA reads TGTGCCAGCACCAGTGGAGCGGGGGGTCGCGAGACCCAGTACTTC. This translates into CASTSGAGGRETQYF.

The chain is built from TRBV29-1 and TRBJ1-4, with 11 bases fitting TRBD1. Trimming took 6 bases from V and 4 from J; bases not matched to a gene: 7. Germline-derived CDR1 and CDR2 are SQVTM and ANQGSEA. There are 15 residues in the CDR3. CDR3 DNA: TGCAGCGTCCGCGGACAGGGGGCGATTAATGAAAAACTGTTTTTT. It yields the protein CSVRGQGAINEKLFF.

The J gene is TRBJ1-2, the V gene TRBV20-1; TRBD1 matches at 8 bases. The trim removed 3 bases at V and 3 bases at J, leaving 3 bases unmatched. The CDR3 runs to 13 residues. CDR1 and CDR2 (germline): DFQATT, SNEGSKA (reference sequence). The CDR3: CSASGTGYYGYTF. DNA for the CDR3: TGCAGTGCTAGTGGGACAGGCTACTATGGCTACACCTTC.

This clone was counted only a few times. The V call is TRBV7-9, the J call TRBJ2-7, with D possibly matching TRBD2 (5 bases). The CDR3 runs to 14 residues. V dropped 0 bases and J dropped 2 bases, with 8 bases sitting between them. CDR1 is SEHNR, CDR2 FQNEAQ, per germline (reference sequence). CDR3 in DNA: TGTGCCAGCAGCTTAGCCGGGATCGCCTACGAGCAGTACTTC. This codes for CASSLAGIAYEQYF.

This sequence joins TRBV2 and TRBJ1-5; D is perhaps TRBD1 (5 bases). Trimming shortened V by 4 bases and J by 9 bases, and 10 bases separated the two germline ends. CDR1 and CDR2 (germline): SNHLY, FYNNEI. This CDR3 comprises 12 residues. The chain's CDR3 is CASSVEQGPQHF. CDR3 nucleotides: TGTGCCAGCAGTGTAGAGCAGGGGCCCCAGCATTTT. Looking up the rest from reference TRBV2 and TRBJ1-5 gives the full variable domain: EPEVTQTPSHQVTQMGQEVILRCVPISNHLYFYWYRQILGQKVEFLVSFYNNEISEKSEIFDDQFSVERPDGSNFTLKIRSTKLEDSAMYFCASSVEQGPQHFGDGTRLSIL.

This chain connects TRBV19 to TRBJ1-2, with unresolved D. V was clipped by 5 bases and J by 3 bases, with 4 bases between them. The CDR3 has 11 amino acids. Looked up from germline, CDR1 is LNHDA and CDR2 is SQIVND (reference sequence). CDR3 loop: CASSPDYGYTF. The CDR3 DNA is TGTGCCAGTAGTCCCGACTATGGCTACACCTTC.

This chain uses TRBV5-5 with TRBJ2-6; D might be TRBD1 (5 bases). The CDR3 spans 15 residues. With 6 bases removed from V and 0 bases from J, the gap between germline ends came to 10 bases. CDR1 and CDR2 from the germline V gene are SGHKS and YYEKEE (reference sequence). CDR3 residues: CASNGALSGANVLTF. The CDR3 DNA reads as TGTGCCAGCAATGGGGCCCTCTCTGGGGCCAACGTCCTGACTTTC.

The table lists this clone with a few counts. The chain carries TRBV6-4 and TRBJ1-1, with unresolved D. Trimming left V 2 bases short and J 2 bases short, with 12 bases between. CDR1 and CDR2 from the germline V gene are MRHNA and SNTAGT. The CDR3 is 15 residues long. CDR3 amino acids: CASSDRPGYNTEAFF. CDR3 coding DNA: TGTGCCAGCAGTGACCGCCCGGGTTACAACACTGAAGCTTTCTTT.

The chain links TRBV6-1 to TRBJ1-6; tentative D call: TRBD1 (5 bases). Trimming removed 1 base from V and 3 bases from J, with 13 bases in between. CDR1 and CDR2 from the germline V gene are MNHNS and SASEGT. The CDR3 is made up of 17 amino acids. In DNA form, the CDR3 reads TGTGCCAGCAGTGAAGGGGGCAGCCTTTACTATAATTCACCCCTCCACTTT. Residues: CASSEGGSLYYNSPLHF.

The chain combines TRBV7-9 with TRBJ1-1; 10 positions agree with TRBD1. Per germline, CDR1 SEHNR and CDR2 FQNEAQ (reference sequence). There are 12 residues in the CDR3. CDR3 amino acids: CAGQGLNTEAFF. As DNA, the CDR3 is TGTGCGGGACAGGGGCTAAACACTGAAGCTTTCTTT.

The rearrangement links TRBV27 to TRBJ1-5; unclear D gene. This CDR3 has 12 amino acids. The V gene lost 3 bases and the J gene lost 6 bases, with 6 bases spanning the gap. The V gene's germline CDR1 is MNHEY and CDR2 SMNVEV (reference sequence). CDR3 residues: CASSFSGQPQHF. The CDR3 nucleotides are TGTGCCAGCAGTTTTTCGGGTCAGCCCCAGCATTTT.

This clone has just one count. The chain joins TRBV9 to TRBJ1-2; D perhaps matches TRBD1 (5 bases). The V gene's germline CDR1 is SGDLS and CDR2 YYNGEE. The ends were cut back, 5 bases at V and 4 bases at J, with 12 bases in the middle. The CDR3 consists of 13 residues. CDR3 in DNA: TGTGCCAGCAGTCCACAGGTTGGCTATGGCTACACCTTC. This gives the protein CASSPQVGYGYTF.

In this sample, this clone turned up once. The rearrangement joins TRBV11-2 to TRBJ1-1, with 8 bases lining up with TRBD1. The CDR3 totals 13 residues. The ends lost 3 bases at V and 11 bases at J; junction bases unmatched: 8. The germline CDR1 and CDR2 sequences are SGHAT and FQNNGV. The CDR3 spells CASSLGRGPGAFF. The CDR3 nucleotides are TGTGCCAGCAGCTTGGGCAGGGGGCCGGGGGCTTTCTTT.

V usage is TRBV5-4 and J usage is TRBJ1-1, with 12 positions matching TRBD1. Germline lookup yields CDR1 SGHNT and CDR2 YYREEE (reference sequence). Trimming at V came to 4 bases and at J to 2 bases, leaving 6 bases not matched to a gene. The CDR3 runs to 16 residues. Here the CDR3 reads CASSLPGQGANTEAFF. CDR3 sequence (DNA): TGTGCCAGCAGCCTACCGGGACAGGGGGCTAACACTGAAGCTTTCTTT.